The TCR beta chain under discussion was sequenced for a study of cytomegalovirus exposure and HLA in healthy donors. This clone was observed a few times. As yet, its antigen is unknown. In the PCR, 60 Vbeta and 13 Jbeta primers were used. Sequencing was performed with immunoSEQ multiplex PCR; in TCRdb, only in-frame clones are kept and a portion is missing. Here the sample spans under 170,000 clones, roughly 78% being singletons. Study-level results: According to a later analysis, donors in an Asian-associated ancestry cluster reportedly had fewer N-insertions than the roughly 660-donor mean.

J gave up 4 bases and V 3 bases, and 6 bases lay outside the gene matches. This CDR3 has 15 amino acids. The germline V gene encodes CDR1 KGHSH and CDR2 LQKENI. The rearrangement links TRBV18 to TRBJ2-3; 8 bases fit TRBD2. The receptor's source is a man aged 50 to 59 in good health and CMV-seropositive. The specimen was PBMCs. Here the CDR3 reads CASSPLGGRPDTQYF. Here the CDR3 DNA reads TGTGCCAGCTCACCCCTCGGCGGGAGGCCAGATACGCAGTATTTT.